This TCR beta chain was captured in a study of shared clonotypes between healthy human individuals. Study-wide findings and caveats: Only blood was sampled; tissue repertoires likely differ.

Details on this clone: The antigen is unknown.

CDR3 length: 17 amino acids. Germline V gene data show CDR1 as SGHAT and CDR2 as FQNNGV. The V gene lost 3 bases and the J gene lost 7 bases, with 22 bases spanning the gap. Naive CD8 cells lacked CD45RO, underwent positive selection for CCR7 and left out terminally differentiated effector memory CD45RA+ cells. Clones were sequenced by immunoSEQ multiplex PCR, and TCRdb holds only the in-frame ones, with some missing. Among fewer than 1 million clones listed, 90% to 97% were seen once. This receptor was taken from a man under 40 in good health. Sequenced material: naive CD8+ T cells sorted from blood. The chain joins TRBV11-2 to TRBJ2-4; the D gene could be TRBD1 or TRBD2 (5 bases each). CDR3 coding DNA: TGTGCCAGCAGCTTTCCCCCCGGGACCCAAGGCGGGAACATTCAGTACTTC. This encodes CASSFPPGTQGGNIQYF.